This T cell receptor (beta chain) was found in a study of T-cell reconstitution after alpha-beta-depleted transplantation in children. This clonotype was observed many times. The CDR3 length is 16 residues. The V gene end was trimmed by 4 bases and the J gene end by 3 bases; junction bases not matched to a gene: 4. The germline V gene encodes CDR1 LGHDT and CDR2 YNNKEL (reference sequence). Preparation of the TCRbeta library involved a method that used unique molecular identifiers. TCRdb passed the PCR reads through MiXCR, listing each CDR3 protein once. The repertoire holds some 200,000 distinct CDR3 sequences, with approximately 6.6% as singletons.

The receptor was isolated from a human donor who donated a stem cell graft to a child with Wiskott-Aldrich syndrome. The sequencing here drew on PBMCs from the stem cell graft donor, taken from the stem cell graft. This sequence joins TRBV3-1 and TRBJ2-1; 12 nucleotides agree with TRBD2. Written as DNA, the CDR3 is TGTGCCAGCAGCCTTCTAGCGGGGGGGTTCTACAATGAGCAGTTCTTC. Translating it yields CASSLLAGGFYNEQFF.